This TCR beta chain was sequenced in a study of shared clonotypes between healthy human individuals. Study observations and caveats: Non-shared clonotypes showed lower generation probabilities than clonotypes common to all four donors. Around 5% was the fraction of naive CD4 clonotypes found shared across several donors.

This CDR3 has 12 residues. The V gene's germline CDR1 is MDHEN and CDR2 SYDVKM. V trimming: 8 bases; J trimming: 7 bases; junction bases outside the gene matches: 6. To note about this clone: Its antigen is undetermined.

The split of CD4+ cells yielded CD45RA+ naive and CD45RA-negative memory subsets. TCRdb's copy holds only in-frame clones and misses some; the assay was immunoSEQ multiplex PCR. The sample holds fewer than 400,000 clones, around 67% seen once. The source is a man between 25 and 39 years old in good health. The sample consisted of memory CD4+ T cells sorted from blood. Subset specified: CD45RA-negative fraction. The genes are TRBV28 and TRBJ2-7, with 9 bases that match TRBD2. CDR3 DNA sequence: TGTGCCAGCGTAGCGGGAGCTCAAGAGCAGTACTTC. It codes for CASVAGAQEQYF.